This T cell receptor beta chain was found in a study of blood T cells in healthy people across ages. Drawn from each donor were approximately 9.5 milliliters of peripheral blood. General study results and limits: Versus aged donors, long-lived donors had higher diversity and more naive CD4+ cells. Diversity was estimated from one million T cells, and these estimates were considered underestimates.

Germline CDR1 reads MNHEY; CDR2 reads SVGEGT. V dropped 5 bases and J dropped 6; count of bases not matched to a gene: 10. The CDR3 length is 14 residues. A single count supports this clonotype. The antigen is unknown. A second PCR, run for about 7 to 11 cycles, used a sample-barcoded 5' primer plus a J-beta primer mix. MiXCR, run by TCRdb on the 5' RACE reads, gives a single entry per CDR3 protein. The repertoire holds about 780,000 distinct CDR3 sequences, with less than 60% as singletons. V usage is TRBV6-2 or TRBV6-3 and J usage is TRBJ2-7; 7 bases line up with TRBD2. Sequencing input: blood. The TCR comes from a man older than 75 in good health. CDR3 protein: CASSHPAGVSEQYF. The CDR3 DNA is TGTGCCAGCAGTCACCCGGCGGGAGTAAGCGAGCAGTACTTC.